This T cell receptor (beta chain) was recovered during a study of OX40 agonist ivuxolimab in advanced cancers. Sequenced by immunoSEQ multiplex PCR; TCRdb stores in-frame clones only, minus some. Of 80,000 or so clones in the sample, over 80% were seen once. Germline V gene data show CDR1 as LGHNA and CDR2 as YSLEER. The CDR3 contains 15 residues. The V and J ends lost 0 bases and 8 bases respectively, with 13 bases between them. The V call is TRBV4-3, the J call TRBJ1-4; D is ambiguous. Sequenced material: CD4+ or CD8+ T cells sorted from blood, taken in a trial of the OX40 agonist ivuxolimab. This clonotype was sampled from an adult with an advanced solid tumor such as melanoma, head and neck, liver or kidney cancer. The CDR3 nucleotides are TGCGCCAGCAGCCAAGATCTACTGTATGGAGAAAAACTGTTTTTT. It encodes CASSQDLLYGEKLFF.